This T cell receptor beta chain was identified during a study of cytomegalovirus exposure and HLA in healthy donors. The PCR contained 60 Vbeta and 13 Jbeta primers. Repertoires were generated with immunoSEQ multiplex PCR, while TCRdb's copy carries only in-frame clones and drops some. Of fewer than 200,000 clones in the sample, around 80% are singletons; the top ten hold under 5%. V gave up 0 bases and J gave up 4 bases, with 10 bases separating them. The CDR3 is 14 residues long. Germline values: CDR1 SGHRS, CDR2 YFSETQ. As for this clone: Its target is unknown.

General study findings and limits: A previous analysis found most TCR beta V segments productive roughly 90% or roughly 30% of the time. At a 0.05 false discovery rate, a later analysis found over 15,000 TCR beta sequences to be associated with HLA alleles. Later analysis suggested links between common viral pathogens and several top significant clusters. Across all donors, roughly uniform sequencing depth was an assumption of the presence/absence analyses.

The source material was PBMCs. This chain connects TRBV5-1 to TRBJ1-2; D unresolved. The source of this sequence is a woman in her forties or fifties in good health and CMV-seropositive. CDR3 coding DNA: TGCGCCAGCAGCTTGGAAGTGTACGGCTATGGCTACACCTTC. As protein: CASSLEVYGYGYTF. The full variable domain, its missing parts supplied by reference TRBV5-1 and TRBJ1-2, is KAGVTQTPRYLIKTRGQQVTLSCSPISGHRSVSWYQQTPGQGLQFLFEYFSETQRNKGNFPGRFSGRQFSNSRSEMNVSTLELGDSALYLCASSLEVYGYGYTFGSGTRLTVV.